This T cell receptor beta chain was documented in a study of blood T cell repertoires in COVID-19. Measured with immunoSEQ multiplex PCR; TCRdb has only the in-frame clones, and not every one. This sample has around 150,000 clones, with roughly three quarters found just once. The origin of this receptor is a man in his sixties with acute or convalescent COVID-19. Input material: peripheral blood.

CDR3 sequence reads: CASSRQRTTEAFF. CDR3 DNA sequence: TGTGCCAGCAGCCGACAGAGGACCACTGAAGCTTTCTTT. The chain joins TRBV28 to TRBJ1-1; a weak D match, TRBD1 (5 bases). The V and J ends lost 6 bases and 4 bases respectively, with 12 bases between them. The CDR3 totals 13 residues. Germline V CDR1 and CDR2: MDHEN, SYDVKM.